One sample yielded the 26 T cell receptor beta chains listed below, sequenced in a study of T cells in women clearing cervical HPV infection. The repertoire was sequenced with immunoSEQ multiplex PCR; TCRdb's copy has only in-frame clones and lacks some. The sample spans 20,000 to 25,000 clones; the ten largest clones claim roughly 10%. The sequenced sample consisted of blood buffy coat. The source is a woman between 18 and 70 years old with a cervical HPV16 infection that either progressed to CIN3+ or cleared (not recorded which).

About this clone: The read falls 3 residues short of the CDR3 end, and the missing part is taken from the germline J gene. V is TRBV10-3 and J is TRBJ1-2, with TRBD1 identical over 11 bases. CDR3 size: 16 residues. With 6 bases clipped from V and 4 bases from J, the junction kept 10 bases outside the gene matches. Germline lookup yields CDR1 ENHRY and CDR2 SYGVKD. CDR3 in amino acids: CAIRDSVGTGGYGYTF. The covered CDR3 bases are TGTGCCATCAGGGATTCGGTTGGGACAGGGGGCTATGGC.

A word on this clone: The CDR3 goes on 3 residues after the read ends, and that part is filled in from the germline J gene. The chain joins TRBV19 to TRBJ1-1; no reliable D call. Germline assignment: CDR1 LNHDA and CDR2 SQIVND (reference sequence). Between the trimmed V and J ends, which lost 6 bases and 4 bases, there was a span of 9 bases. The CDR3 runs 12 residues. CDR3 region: CASRGEGTEAFF. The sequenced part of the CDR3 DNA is TGTGCCAGTAGGGGCGAGGGCACTGAA.

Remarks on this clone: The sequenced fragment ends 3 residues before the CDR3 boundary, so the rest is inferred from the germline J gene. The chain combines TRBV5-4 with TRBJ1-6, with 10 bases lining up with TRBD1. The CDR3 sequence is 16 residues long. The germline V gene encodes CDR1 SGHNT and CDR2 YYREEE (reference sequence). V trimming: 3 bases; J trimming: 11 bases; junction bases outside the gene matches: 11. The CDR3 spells CASSSSLGTGATPLHF. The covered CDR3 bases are TGTGCCAGCAGCTCTTCTTTGGGGACAGGGGCTACACCC.

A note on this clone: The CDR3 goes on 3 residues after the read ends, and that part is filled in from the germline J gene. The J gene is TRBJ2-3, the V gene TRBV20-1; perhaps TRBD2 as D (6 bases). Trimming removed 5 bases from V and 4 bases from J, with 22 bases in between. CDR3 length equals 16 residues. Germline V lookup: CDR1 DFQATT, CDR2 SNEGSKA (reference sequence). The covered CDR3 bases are TGCAGTGCTGAGGGAATGGGGGGAGAAAGCGCAGATACG. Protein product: CSAEGMGGESADT. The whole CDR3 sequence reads CSAEGMGGESADTQYF.

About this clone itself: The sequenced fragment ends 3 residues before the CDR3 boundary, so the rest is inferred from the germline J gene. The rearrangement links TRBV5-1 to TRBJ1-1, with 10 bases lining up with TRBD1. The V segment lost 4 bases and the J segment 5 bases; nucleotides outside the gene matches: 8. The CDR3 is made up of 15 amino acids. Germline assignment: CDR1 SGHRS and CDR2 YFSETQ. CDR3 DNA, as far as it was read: TGCGCCAGCAGCAGGGACAGGGGCAGTCAGACTGAA. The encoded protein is CASSRDRGSQTE. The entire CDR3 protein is CASSRDRGSQTEAFF.

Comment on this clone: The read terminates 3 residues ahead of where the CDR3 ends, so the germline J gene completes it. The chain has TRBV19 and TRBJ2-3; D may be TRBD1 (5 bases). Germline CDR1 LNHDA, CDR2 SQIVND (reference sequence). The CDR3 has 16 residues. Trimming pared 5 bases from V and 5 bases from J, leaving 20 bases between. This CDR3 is CASSQGRQRARDTQYF. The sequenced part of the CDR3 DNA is TGTGCCAGTAGTCAGGGTCGGCAAAGAGCGAGAGATACG.

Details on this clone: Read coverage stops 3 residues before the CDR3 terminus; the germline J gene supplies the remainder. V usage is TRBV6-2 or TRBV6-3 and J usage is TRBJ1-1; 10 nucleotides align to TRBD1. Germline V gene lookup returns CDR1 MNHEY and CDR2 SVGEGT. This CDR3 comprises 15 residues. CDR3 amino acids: CASSYSTRQGAQAFF. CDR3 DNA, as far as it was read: TGTGCCAGCAGTTACTCGACGCGACAGGGGGCTCAA.

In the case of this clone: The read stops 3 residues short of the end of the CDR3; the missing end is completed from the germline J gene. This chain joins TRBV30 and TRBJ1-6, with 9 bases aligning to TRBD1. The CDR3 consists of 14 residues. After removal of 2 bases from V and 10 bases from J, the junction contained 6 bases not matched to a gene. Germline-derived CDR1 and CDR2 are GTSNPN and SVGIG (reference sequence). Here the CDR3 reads CAWSPGTGWSPLHF. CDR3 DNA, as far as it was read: TGTGCCTGGAGTCCCGGGACAGGGTGGTCACCC. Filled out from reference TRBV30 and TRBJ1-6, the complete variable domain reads SQTIHQWPATLVQPVGSPLSLECTVEGTSNPNLYWYRQAAGRGLQLLFYSVGIGQISSEVPQNLSASRPQDRQFILSSKKLLLSDSGFYLCAWSPGTGWSPLHFGNGTRLTVT.

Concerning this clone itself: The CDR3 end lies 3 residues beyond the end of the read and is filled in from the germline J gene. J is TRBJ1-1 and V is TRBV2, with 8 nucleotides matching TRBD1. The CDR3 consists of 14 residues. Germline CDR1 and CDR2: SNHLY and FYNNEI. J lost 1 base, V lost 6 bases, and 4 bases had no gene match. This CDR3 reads CASRAGGANTEAFF. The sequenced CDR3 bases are TGTGCCAGCAGGGCAGGGGGCGCGAACACTGAA. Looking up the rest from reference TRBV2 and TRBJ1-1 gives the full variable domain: EPEVTQTPSHQVTQMGQEVILRCVPISNHLYFYWYRQILGQKVEFLVSFYNNEISEKSEIFDDQFSVERPDGSNFTLKIRSTKLEDSAMYFCASRAGGANTEAFFGQGTRLTVV.

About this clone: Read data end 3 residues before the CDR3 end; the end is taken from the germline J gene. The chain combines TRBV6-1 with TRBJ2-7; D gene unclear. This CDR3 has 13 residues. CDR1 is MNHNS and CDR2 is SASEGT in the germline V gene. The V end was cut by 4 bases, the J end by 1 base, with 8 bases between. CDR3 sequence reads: CASSGRRSYEQYF. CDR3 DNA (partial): TGTGCCAGCAGTGGCAGGAGATCCTACGAG.

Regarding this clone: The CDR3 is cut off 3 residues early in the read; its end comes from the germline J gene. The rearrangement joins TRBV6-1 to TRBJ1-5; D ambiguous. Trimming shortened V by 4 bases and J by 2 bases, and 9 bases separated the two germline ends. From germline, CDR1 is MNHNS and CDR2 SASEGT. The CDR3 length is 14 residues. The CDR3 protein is CASSGAGRNQPQHF. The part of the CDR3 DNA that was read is TGTGCCAGCAGTGGGGCGGGCCGCAATCAGCCC.

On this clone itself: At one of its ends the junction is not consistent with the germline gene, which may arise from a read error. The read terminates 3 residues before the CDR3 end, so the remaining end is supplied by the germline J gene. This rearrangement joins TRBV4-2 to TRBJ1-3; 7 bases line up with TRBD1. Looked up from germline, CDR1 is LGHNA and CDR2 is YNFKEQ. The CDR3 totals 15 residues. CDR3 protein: CASSQSDRAGNTIYF. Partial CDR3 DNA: TGCGCCAGCAGCCAAAGTGACAGGGCCGGAAACACC.

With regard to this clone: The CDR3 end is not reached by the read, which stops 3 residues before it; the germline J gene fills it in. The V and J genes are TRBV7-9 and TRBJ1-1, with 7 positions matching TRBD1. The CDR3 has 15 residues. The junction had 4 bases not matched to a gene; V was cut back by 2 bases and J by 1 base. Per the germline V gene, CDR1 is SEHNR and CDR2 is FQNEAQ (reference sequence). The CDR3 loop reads CASSLSTGANTEAFF. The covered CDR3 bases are TGTGCCAGCAGCTTATCAACAGGGGCGAACACTGAA.

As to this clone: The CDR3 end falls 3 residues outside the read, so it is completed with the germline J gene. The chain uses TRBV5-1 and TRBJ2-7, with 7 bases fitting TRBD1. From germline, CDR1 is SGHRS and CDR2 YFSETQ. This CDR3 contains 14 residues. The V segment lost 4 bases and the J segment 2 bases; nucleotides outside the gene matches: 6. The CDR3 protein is CASSVRDRPYEQYF. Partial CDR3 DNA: TGCGCCAGCAGCGTCCGGGACAGACCCTACGAG.

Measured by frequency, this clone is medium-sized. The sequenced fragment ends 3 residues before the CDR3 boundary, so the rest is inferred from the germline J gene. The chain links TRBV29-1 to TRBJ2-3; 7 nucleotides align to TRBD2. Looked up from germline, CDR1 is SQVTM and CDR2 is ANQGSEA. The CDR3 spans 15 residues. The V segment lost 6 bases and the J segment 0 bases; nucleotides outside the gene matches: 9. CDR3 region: CSVKRGFSSTDTQYF. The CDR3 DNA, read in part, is TGCAGCGTAAAGCGGGGATTTTCTAGCACAGATACG.

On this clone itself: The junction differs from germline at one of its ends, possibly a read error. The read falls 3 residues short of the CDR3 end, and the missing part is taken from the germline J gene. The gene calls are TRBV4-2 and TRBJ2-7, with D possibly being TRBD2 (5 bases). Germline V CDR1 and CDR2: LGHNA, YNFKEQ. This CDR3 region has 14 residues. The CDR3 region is CASSQSGVSYEQYF. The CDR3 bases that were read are TGCGCCAGCAGCCAATCCGGGGTCTCCTACGAG.

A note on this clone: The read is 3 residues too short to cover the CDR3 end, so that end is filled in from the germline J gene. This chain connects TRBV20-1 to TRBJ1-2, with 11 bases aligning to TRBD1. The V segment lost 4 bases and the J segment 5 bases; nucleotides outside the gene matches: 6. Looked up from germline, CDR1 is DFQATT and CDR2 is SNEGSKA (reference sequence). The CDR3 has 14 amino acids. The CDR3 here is CSATTDRGPYGYTF. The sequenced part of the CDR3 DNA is TGCAGTGCTACAACGGACAGGGGGCCATATGGC.

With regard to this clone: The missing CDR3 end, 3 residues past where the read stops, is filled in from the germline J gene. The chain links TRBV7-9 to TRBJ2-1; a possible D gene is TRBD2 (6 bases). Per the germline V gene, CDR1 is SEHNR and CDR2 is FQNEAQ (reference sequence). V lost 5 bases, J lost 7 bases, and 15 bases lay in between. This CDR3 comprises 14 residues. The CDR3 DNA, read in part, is TGTGCCAGCAGCCCGACTAGTCCCCCAAATGAG. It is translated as CASSPTSPPNE. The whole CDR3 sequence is CASSPTSPPNEQFF.

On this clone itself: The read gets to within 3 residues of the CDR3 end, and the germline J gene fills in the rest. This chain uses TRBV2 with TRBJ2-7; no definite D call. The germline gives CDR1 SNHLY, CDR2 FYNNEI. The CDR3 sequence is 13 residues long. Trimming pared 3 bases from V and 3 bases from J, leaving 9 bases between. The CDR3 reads CASSERQIYEQYF. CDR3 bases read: TGTGCCAGCAGTGAGAGGCAGATCTACGAG.

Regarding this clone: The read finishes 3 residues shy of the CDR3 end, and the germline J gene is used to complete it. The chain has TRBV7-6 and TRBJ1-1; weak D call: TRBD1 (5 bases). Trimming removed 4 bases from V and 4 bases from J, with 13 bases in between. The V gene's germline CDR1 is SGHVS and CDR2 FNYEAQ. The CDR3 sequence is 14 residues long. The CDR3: CASSSTGRATEAFF. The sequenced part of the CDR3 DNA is TGTGCCAGCAGCTCCACAGGTCGTGCCACTGAA.

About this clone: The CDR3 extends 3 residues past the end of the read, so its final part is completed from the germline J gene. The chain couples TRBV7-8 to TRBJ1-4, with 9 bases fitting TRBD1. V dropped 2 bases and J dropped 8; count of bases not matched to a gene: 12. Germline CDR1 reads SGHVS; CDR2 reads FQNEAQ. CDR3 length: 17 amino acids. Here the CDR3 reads CASSLFPPGTGYEKLFF. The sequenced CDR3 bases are TGTGCCAGCAGCTTATTCCCCCCCGGGACAGGGTACGAAAAA.

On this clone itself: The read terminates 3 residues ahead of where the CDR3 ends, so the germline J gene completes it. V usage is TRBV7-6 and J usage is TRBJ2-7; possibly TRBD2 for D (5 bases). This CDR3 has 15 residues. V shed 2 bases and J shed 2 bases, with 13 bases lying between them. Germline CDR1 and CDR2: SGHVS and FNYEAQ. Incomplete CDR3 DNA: TGTGCCAGCAGCTTACGACCGGGGTTAGCCTACGAG. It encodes CASSLRPGLAYE. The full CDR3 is CASSLRPGLAYEQYF.

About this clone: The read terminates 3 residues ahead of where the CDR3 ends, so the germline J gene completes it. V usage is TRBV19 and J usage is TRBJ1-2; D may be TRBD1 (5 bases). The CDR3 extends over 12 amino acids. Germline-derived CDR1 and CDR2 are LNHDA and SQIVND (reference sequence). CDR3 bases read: TGTGCCAGTAGTACGGGACTCGGGGGC. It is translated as CASSTGLGG. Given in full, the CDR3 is CASSTGLGGYTF. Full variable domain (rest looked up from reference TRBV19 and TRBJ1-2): DGGITQSPKYLFRKEGQNVTLSCEQNLNHDAMYWYRQDPGQGLRLIYYSQIVNDFQKGDIAEGYSVSREKKESFPLTVTSAQKNPTAFYLCASSTGLGGYTFGSGTRLTVV.

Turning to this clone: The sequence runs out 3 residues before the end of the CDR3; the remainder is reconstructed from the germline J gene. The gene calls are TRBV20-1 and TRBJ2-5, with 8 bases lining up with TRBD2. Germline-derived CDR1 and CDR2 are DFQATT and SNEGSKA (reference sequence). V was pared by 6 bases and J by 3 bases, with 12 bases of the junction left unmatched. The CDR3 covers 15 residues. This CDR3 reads CSAAGGKGGEETQYF. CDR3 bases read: TGCAGTGCGGCGGGGGGTAAGGGTGGGGAAGAGACC.

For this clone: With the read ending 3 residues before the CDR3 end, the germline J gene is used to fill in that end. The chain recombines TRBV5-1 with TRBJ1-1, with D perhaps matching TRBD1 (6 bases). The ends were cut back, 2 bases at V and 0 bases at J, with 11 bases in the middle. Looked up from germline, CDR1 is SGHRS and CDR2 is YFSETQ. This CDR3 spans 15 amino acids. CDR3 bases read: TGCGCCAGCAGCTTACAGGGAGGCATGAACACTGAA. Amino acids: CASSLQGGMNTE. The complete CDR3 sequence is CASSLQGGMNTEAFF.

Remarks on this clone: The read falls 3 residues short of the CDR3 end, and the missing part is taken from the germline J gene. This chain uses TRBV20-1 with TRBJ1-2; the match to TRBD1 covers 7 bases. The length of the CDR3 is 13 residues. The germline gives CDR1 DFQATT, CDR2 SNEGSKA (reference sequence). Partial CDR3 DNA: TGCAGTGCCCCGGGCGAGGGGGCGGGAGGC. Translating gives CSAPGEGAGG. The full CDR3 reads CSAPGEGAGGYTF.